This is a list of T cell receptor beta chains from one sample in a study of cytomegalovirus exposure and HLA in healthy donors. Clones were sequenced by immunoSEQ multiplex PCR, and TCRdb holds only the in-frame ones, with some missing. This sample yields a few hundred thousand clones, of which roughly 88% are seen a single time; 0.65% to 0.85% belongs to the top ten. Sequencing used PBMCs. The receptors shown here come from a woman younger than 35 in good health and CMV-seronegative. The CDR3 runs from the conserved cysteine through the conserved F or W. Each record gives: J gene, V gene, clone size, D gene, CDR3 protein, CDR3 DNA. The D gene is left open where the match is weak. Rows may omit the clone size; those that give it use once, few, many or a size class.

TRBJ2-7,TRBV6-1,-,TRBD1,CASSEATGDLYEQYF,TGTGCCAGCAGTGAGGCGACAGGGGACCTCTACGAGCAGTACTTC
TRBJ2-7,TRBV6-5,-,TRBD1,CASSYSSRGQDEQYF,TGTGCCAGCAGTTACTCGAGCAGGGGGCAGGACGAGCAGTACTTC
TRBJ1-1,TRBV29-1,-,-,CSGSLQGGTEAFF,TGCAGCGGATCATTACAGGGTGGCACTGAAGCTTTCTTT
TRBJ2-7,TRBV28,-,TRBD2,CASSVDLSGSPSYEQYF,TGTGCCAGCAGCGTGGACCTGAGCGGGAGCCCCTCCTACGAGCAGTACTTC
TRBJ2-1,TRBV2,-,-,CASRLGGEQFF,TGTGCCTCACGGCTCGGGGGTGAGCAGTTCTTC
TRBJ1-3,TRBV4-2,-,-,CASSPLTGNTIYF,TGTGCCAGCAGCCCCCTAACGGGAAACACCATATATTTT
TRBJ1-5,TRBV9,-,TRBD1,CASSVDGQGIQPQHF,TGTGCCAGCAGCGTAGATGGACAGGGGATTCAGCCCCAGCATTTT
TRBJ2-1,TRBV10-3,once,TRBD2,CAISESAGGLYEQFF,TGTGCCATCAGTGAGTCAGCGGGAGGGCTTTATGAGCAGTTCTTC
TRBJ2-1,TRBV4-1,few,-,CASSQDKWAAYNEQFF,TGCGCCAGCAGCCAAGATAAGTGGGCAGCCTACAATGAGCAGTTCTTC
TRBJ2-3,TRBV12-5,-,-,CASGLFPSTDTQYF,TGTGCTAGTGGTTTGTTCCCGAGCACAGATACGCAGTATTTT
TRBJ2-7,TRBV2,-,TRBD2,CASSEGGAGNSYEQYF,TGTGCCAGCAGTGAAGGGGGAGCGGGAAATTCCTACGAGCAGTACTTC
TRBJ2-1,TRBV4-3,-,TRBD2,CASSQDLLGGGRDEQFF,TGCGCCAGCAGCCAAGATTTGTTAGGCGGGGGAAGGGATGAGCAGTTCTTC
TRBJ1-5,TRBV6-6,-,TRBD1,CASSYQGARDQPQHF,TGTGCCAGCAGTTACCAGGGGGCGCGGGATCAGCCCCAGCATTTT
TRBJ1-3,TRBV7-9,-,-,CASSPSPGRQSGNTIYF,TGTGCCAGCAGCCCTAGTCCCGGGCGACAGAGTGGAAACACCATATATTTT